One and the same sample provided the 20 T cell receptor beta chains below, sequenced in a study of shared clonotypes between healthy human individuals. CD45RO-negative CD8 cells positively selected for CCR7 made up the naive population, which excluded terminally differentiated effector memory CD45RA+ cells. Profiling relied on immunoSEQ multiplex PCR, and the TCRdb table lists in-frame clones only, not all of them. The sample contains fewer than 800,000 clones, just over 90% of which appear only once. The material sequenced was naive CD8+ T cells sorted from blood. These receptors came from a man aged 25-45 years in good health.

The V call is TRBV28, the J call TRBJ2-1, with 7 bases identical to TRBD2. After removal of 6 bases from V and 0 bases from J, the junction contained 8 bases not matched to a gene. Germline CDR1 and CDR2: MDHEN and SYDVKM. The CDR3 totals 16 residues. The DNA of the CDR3 is TGTGCCAGCAGCCCCAGGGAGGGTTTCTCCTACAATGAGCAGTTCTTC. This translates into CASSPREGFSYNEQFF.

The chain joins TRBV7-2 to TRBJ2-3; D possibly matches TRBD1 or TRBD2 (5 bases each). The V end was cut by 5 bases, the J end by 2 bases, with 8 bases between. This CDR3 has 13 amino acids. Germline-derived CDR1 and CDR2 are SGHTA and FQGNSA. The CDR3 sequence: CASSRDPTDTQYF. The CDR3 DNA sequence: TGTGCCAGCAGCAGGGACCCCACAGATACGCAGTATTTT.

The chain has TRBV9 and TRBJ2-5, with D perhaps TRBD2 (6 bases). This CDR3 is 14 amino acids long. Per germline, CDR1 SGDLS and CDR2 YYNGEE. The V and J ends lost 1 base and 3 bases respectively, with 10 bases between them. The CDR3 spells CASSVTSGEETQYF. The CDR3 bases are TGTGCCAGCAGCGTAACCTCGGGGGAAGAGACCCAGTACTTC.

This chain connects TRBV9 to TRBJ2-7, with 12 bases identical to TRBD2. The V and J ends lost 3 bases and 0 bases, in that order; junction bases with no gene match: 4. Germline CDR1 reads SGDLS; CDR2 reads YYNGEE. This CDR3 region has 16 residues. The CDR3 is CASSGGLAGFSYEQYF. In DNA, the CDR3 is TGTGCCAGCAGCGGTGGACTAGCGGGGTTCTCCTACGAGCAGTACTTC.

V usage is TRBV7-8 and J usage is TRBJ2-3; 12 bases are a match to TRBD2. This CDR3 has 17 amino acids. Germline loops: CDR1 SGHVS, CDR2 FQNEAQ. Losses at the gene ends were 1 base for V and 4 bases for J; bases not matched to a gene: 6. The CDR3 nucleotides are TGTGCCAGCAGCTTAGGACTAGCGGGAGATGCACCAGATACGCAGTATTTT. This encodes CASSLGLAGDAPDTQYF. Supplemented by reference TRBV7-8 and TRBJ2-3, the full variable domain reads GAGVSQSPRYKVAKRGQDVALRCDPISGHVSLFWYQQALGQGPEFLTYFQNEAQLDKSGLPSDRFFAERPEGSVSTLKIQRTQQEDSAVYLCASSLGLAGDAPDTQYFGPGTRLTVL.

The chain combines TRBV7-2 with TRBJ2-7; a weak D match, TRBD1 (6 bases). Trimming shortened V by 5 bases and J by 2 bases, and 16 bases separated the two germline ends. The CDR3 runs 15 residues. Germline lookup yields CDR1 SGHTA and CDR2 FQGNSA. The DNA for the CDR3 is TGTGCCAGCAGCATATTCGACAGGCCCCCCTACGAGCAGTACTTC. It specifies CASSIFDRPPYEQYF.

The genes are TRBV7-9 and TRBJ1-3; D is unclear. Germline V gives CDR1 SEHNR, CDR2 FQNEAQ (reference sequence). The CDR3 runs to 13 residues. With 0 bases removed from V and 8 bases from J, the gap between germline ends came to 8 bases. Here the CDR3 DNA reads TGTGCCAGCAGCTTAGCTACCCTGGACACCATATATTTT. Translated: CASSLATLDTIYF.

The chain joins TRBV5-1 to TRBJ2-6; maybe TRBD1 (5 bases). CDR3 length equals 15 residues. Trimming shortened V by 2 bases and J by 2 bases, and 8 bases separated the two germline ends. Germline assignment: CDR1 SGHRS and CDR2 YFSETQ. CDR3 DNA: TGCGCCAGCAGCTTCAGGGTCGCTGGGGCCAACGTCCTGACTTTC. It encodes CASSFRVAGANVLTF.

V gene TRBV7-8 combines with J gene TRBJ1-5; D ambiguous. Per germline, CDR1 SGHVS and CDR2 FQNEAQ. This CDR3 is built from 15 residues. V lost 5 bases and J lost 0, with 11 bases in between. For the CDR3, the DNA is TGTGCCAGCAGCCCCCTCGGGAATAGCAATCAGCCCCAGCATTTT. Protein sequence: CASSPLGNSNQPQHF.

The chain recombines TRBV29-1 with TRBJ2-3, with 10 bases identical to TRBD2. The CDR3 consists of 17 residues. Germline CDR1 and CDR2: SQVTM and ANQGSEA. Trimming removed 1 base from V and 4 bases from J; junction bases left unmatched: 11. CDR3 protein: CSVEGGASGRIPDTQYF. CDR3 DNA sequence: TGCAGCGTTGAAGGCGGAGCTAGCGGGAGAATTCCAGATACGCAGTATTTT.

V and J are TRBV4-1 and TRBJ2-7; D uncertain. The germline CDR1 and CDR2 sequences are MGHRA and YSYEKL. V was shortened by 1 base and J by 2 bases, with 12 bases between the two germline ends. The CDR3 sequence is 15 residues long. CDR3 region: CASSQGAAGTYEQYF. CDR3 coding DNA: TGCGCCAGCAGCCAAGGGGCGGCAGGTACCTACGAGCAGTACTTC.

Here the CDR3 reads CASSSSGSYHSYEQYF. The CDR3 DNA reads TGTGCCAGCAGCTCTAGCGGGAGTTACCACTCCTACGAGCAGTACTTC. This chain links TRBV7-2 with TRBJ2-7; 10 nucleotides match TRBD2. V was clipped by 4 bases and J by 0 bases; unmatched bases: 6. CDR1 is SGHTA, CDR2 FQGNSA, per germline. CDR3 size: 16 residues.

The V and J genes are TRBV2 and TRBJ1-1; 7 nucleotides align to TRBD1. CDR3 length: 15 amino acids. Trimming cost V 5 bases and J 0 bases; bases outside gene matches: 6. From germline, CDR1 is SNHLY and CDR2 FYNNEI. For the CDR3, the DNA is TGTGCCAGCAGTTCCGGGACAGTCATGAACACTGAAGCTTTCTTT. It yields the protein CASSSGTVMNTEAFF.

This rearrangement joins TRBV27 to TRBJ2-7, with D possibly TRBD2 on 6 matching bases. The CDR3 extends over 14 amino acids. Germline V gene data show CDR1 as MNHEY and CDR2 as SMNVEV (reference sequence). V shed 6 bases and J shed 3 bases, with 15 bases lying between them. CDR3 in DNA: TGTGCCAGCAGCCCTAGCGTATCTTTCTACGAGCAGTACTTC. Translation gives CASSPSVSFYEQYF.

V and J are TRBV14 and TRBJ2-3; 9 bases are a match to TRBD1. The germline gives CDR1 SGHDN, CDR2 FVKESK. V dropped 0 bases and J dropped 4; count of bases not matched to a gene: 8. This CDR3 comprises 17 residues. In nucleotides, the CDR3 is TGTGCCAGCAGCCAAGATTTCGGACAGGGGTTTTCAGATACGCAGTATTTT. It codes for CASSQDFGQGFSDTQYF.

The rearrangement uses TRBV15 and TRBJ1-5, with a weak D call TRBD1 (5 bases). Between the trimmed V and J ends, which lost 4 bases and 0 bases, there was a span of 10 bases. The length of the CDR3 is 15 residues. Germline CDR1 is LNHNV and CDR2 is YYDKDF (reference sequence). For the CDR3, the DNA is TGTGCCACCAGCACGGGACCGAATAGCAATCAGCCCCAGCATTTT. It encodes CATSTGPNSNQPQHF.

The V gene is TRBV11-2, the J gene TRBJ2-7; 9 nucleotides align to TRBD1. Unmatched junction bases numbered 7, after V lost 5 bases and J lost 2 bases. This CDR3 has 15 amino acids. Germline V gene data show CDR1 as SGHAT and CDR2 as FQNNGV. The CDR3 sequence: CASSRLWDRAYEQYF. Written as DNA, the CDR3 is TGTGCCAGCAGCCGTCTCTGGGACAGGGCCTACGAGCAGTACTTC.

CDR3: CASKTLNTGELFF. CDR3 DNA: TGCGCCAGTAAGACACTTAACACCGGGGAGCTGTTTTTT. V gene TRBV5-1 combines with J gene TRBJ2-2; no firm D call. V shed 8 bases and J shed 2 bases, with 10 bases lying between them. The CDR3 is made up of 13 amino acids. Germline V gene lookup returns CDR1 SGHRS and CDR2 YFSETQ.

The V gene is TRBV7-9, the J gene TRBJ2-7, with 7 bases identical to TRBD2. V was clipped by 5 bases and J by 7 bases; unmatched bases: 2. The length of the CDR3 is 11 residues. Per germline, CDR1 SEHNR and CDR2 FQNEAQ (reference sequence). The CDR3 loop reads CASSGREEQYF. The CDR3 DNA sequence: TGTGCCAGCAGCGGGAGGGAGGAGCAGTACTTC.

The chain employs TRBV6-5 and TRBJ2-3; TRBD2 agrees at 7 bases. The V gene end was trimmed by 7 bases and the J gene end by 2 bases; junction bases not matched to a gene: 6. Germline CDR1 reads MNHEY; CDR2 reads SVGAGI. The CDR3 totals 14 residues. CDR3 DNA: TGTGCCAGCACCAGAAGCGGGAACACAGATACGCAGTATTTT. It specifies CASTRSGNTDTQYF.